The 8 T cell receptor beta chains given below trace back to one sample, sequenced in a study of lymphopenia after photon versus proton radiotherapy. Generated by immunoSEQ multiplex PCR, the TCRdb table keeps only in-frame clones and is missing some. This table holds tens of thousands of clones, 84% found once. Sequencing used peripheral blood, obtained from a patient treated with proton-based radiotherapy. All receptors come from a woman aged 70-85 years with pancreatic cancer.

This clone came up once. The genes are TRBV9 and TRBJ2-1, with 7 nucleotides matching TRBD1. The germline V gene encodes CDR1 SGDLS and CDR2 YYNGEE. V trimming: 3 bases; J trimming: 3 bases; junction bases outside the gene matches: 9. The CDR3 consists of 16 residues. The CDR3: CASSGTGTALYNEQFF. The CDR3 DNA follows: TGTGCCAGCAGCGGCACCGGGACAGCCCTCTACAATGAGCAGTTCTTC.

This sequence joins TRBV2 and TRBJ1-1; perhaps TRBD1 as D (6 bases). The CDR3 is 12 residues long. Germline V lookup: CDR1 SNHLY, CDR2 FYNNEI. V dropped 6 bases and J dropped 4 bases, with 9 bases sitting between them. The CDR3 bases are TGTGCCAGCAGCGGAGGGGGCACTGAAGCTTTCTTT. Amino acid sequence: CASSGGGTEAFF.

V usage is TRBV7-3 and J usage is TRBJ2-7; tentative D call: TRBD1 (5 bases). V was clipped by 0 bases and J by 6 bases, with 6 bases between them. The CDR3 has 12 residues. Germline V gene sequence: CDR1 SGHTA, CDR2 FQGTGA. Here the CDR3 reads CASSLTGLEQYF. CDR3 DNA: TGTGCCAGCAGCTTAACGGGGCTCGAGCAGTACTTC.

J is TRBJ2-1 and V is TRBV7-3; 13 nucleotides agree with TRBD2. The CDR3 totals 15 residues. Germline V CDR1 and CDR2: SGHTA, FQGTGA. Germline trimming cut 5 bases from V and 6 bases from J; bases unmatched to any gene: 4. In DNA, the CDR3 is TGTGCCAGCAGCCCCCGGACTAGCGGGGGCAATGAGCAGTTCTTC. Protein product: CASSPRTSGGNEQFF. Supplemented by reference TRBV7-3 and TRBJ2-1, the full variable domain reads GAGVSQTPSNKVTEKGKYVELRCDPISGHTALYWYRQSLGQGPEFLIYFQGTGAADDSGLPNDRFFAVRPEGSVSTLKIQRTERGDSAVYLCASSPRTSGGNEQFFGPGTRLTVL.

The genes are TRBV27 and TRBJ2-7, with TRBD1 matching 8 bases. Germline V gene sequence: CDR1 MNHEY, CDR2 SMNVEV (reference sequence). This CDR3 spans 14 amino acids. V shed 2 bases and J 5 bases; nucleotides not matched to a gene: 5. DNA of the CDR3: TGTGCCAGCAGTTTAGGACAGGGAATCGACGAGCAGTACTTC. It translates to CASSLGQGIDEQYF.

The chain couples TRBV5-4 to TRBJ2-7; D not resolved. Germline CDR1 is SGHNT and CDR2 is YYREEE (reference sequence). Trimming shortened V by 0 bases and J by 6 bases, and 16 bases separated the two germline ends. The CDR3 has 15 amino acids. The CDR3 loop is CASSLDARHSPEQYF. DNA for the CDR3: TGTGCCAGCAGCTTGGACGCCAGGCACAGCCCCGAGCAGTACTTC.

The chain recombines TRBV18 with TRBJ2-2; perhaps TRBD1 as D (7 bases). Trimming removed 2 bases from V and 8 bases from J, with 15 bases in between. The germline V gene has CDR1 KGHSH and CDR2 LQKENI. The CDR3 runs 15 residues. In DNA form, the CDR3 reads TGTGCCAGCTCACCATCGCCAGGGGGGCCAGGGGAGCTGTTTTTT. It specifies CASSPSPGGPGELFF. The full variable domain, completed using reference TRBV18 and TRBJ2-2, is NAGVMQNPRHLVRRRGQEARLRCSPMKGHSHVYWYRQLPEEGLKFMVYLQKENIIDESGMPKERFSAEFPKEGPSILRIQQVVRGDSAAYFCASSPSPGGPGELFFGEGSRLTVL.

This chain links TRBV6-1 with TRBJ2-1; D is undetermined. V lost 10 bases to trimming and J lost 6 bases, with 16 bases between them. The CDR3 has 13 amino acids. Per the germline V gene, CDR1 is MNHNS and CDR2 is SASEGT. This CDR3 is CAKPGGYPNEQFF. DNA of the CDR3: TGTGCCAAACCAGGTGGGTACCCCAATGAGCAGTTCTTC.